These 13 T cell receptor beta chains were all obtained from the same sample, sequenced in a study of naive and memory T cell subsets. An equimolar mix of two oligonucleotides served as the beta constant-region primer for TRBC1 and TRBC2. The ligated cDNA underwent four PCR rounds using SP2 and nested alpha and beta constant-region primers. Each CDR3 protein gets one entry after TCRdb re-called the UMI-ligation and nested PCR reads with MiXCR. The sample carries 6,500 to 9,500 distinct CDR3 sequences, less than 35% recorded once. The sample was CD8+ TEMRA cells from blood. Subset reported: effector memory re-expressing CD45RA, CD45RA+ CD27-. The receptors stem from a human donor in good health.

The chain uses TRBV10-3 and TRBJ2-3; possibly TRBD1 or TRBD2 for D (5 bases each). Between the trimmed V and J ends, which lost 6 bases and 5 bases, there was a span of 9 bases. Germline V gene lookup returns CDR1 ENHRY and CDR2 SYGVKD. This CDR3 comprises 12 residues. The CDR3 sequence: CAIRGTRDTQYF. The CDR3 coding sequence is TGTGCCATCAGGGGGACGCGAGATACGCAGTATTTT.

This clonotype was observed a few times. V gene TRBV5-1 combines with J gene TRBJ2-7, with D unclear. The CDR3 runs to 11 residues. The V gene lost 4 bases and the J gene lost 6 bases, with 8 bases spanning the gap. The germline V gene encodes CDR1 SGHRS and CDR2 YFSETQ. The CDR3 reads CASSQAGEQYF. The CDR3 region has the DNA TGCGCCAGCAGCCAAGCCGGCGAGCAGTACTTC. Based on the CDR3 plus reference TRBV5-1 and TRBJ2-7, the full variable domain is KAGVTQTPRYLIKTRGQQVTLSCSPISGHRSVSWYQQTPGQGLQFLFEYFSETQRNKGNFPGRFSGRQFSNSRSEMNVSTLELGDSALYLCASSQAGEQYFGPGTRLTVT.

This clonotype was observed a handful of times. The chain carries TRBV21-1 and TRBJ2-4; the table gives TRBD1 as D, unverified against the DNA. TRBV21-1 is listed as a pseudogene. The CDR3 covers 17 residues. CDR3: CASSKVGGGRAKNIQYF. The CDR3 DNA follows: TGTGCCAGCAGCAAAGTTGGGGGGGGCCGGGCCAAAAACATTCAGTACTTC.

About this clonotype itself: Germline is not matched at one junction end, which may reflect a read error. This rearrangement joins TRBV7-7 to TRBJ2-2; perhaps TRBD2 as D (5 bases). Germline CDR1 reads SSHAT; CDR2 reads FNYEAQ (reference sequence). This CDR3 has 16 amino acids. For the CDR3, the DNA is TGTGCTAGCAGCATGACTATTGACTCGGGGACCGGGGAGCTGTTTTTT. Protein product: CASSMTIDSGTGELFF.

The V call is TRBV11-1, the J call TRBJ2-1, with TRBD2 matching 10 bases. The CDR3 extends over 17 amino acids. V dropped 4 bases and J dropped 0; count of bases not matched to a gene: 6. Germline lookup yields CDR1 SGHAT and CDR2 FQDESV (reference sequence). CDR3 in DNA: TGTGCCAGCAGCTCCTACCCTAGCGGGAGCTCCTACAATGAGCAGTTCTTC. Protein product: CASSSYPSGSSYNEQFF.

The chain has TRBV12-3 or TRBV12-4 and TRBJ2-2; D is unclear. The CDR3 spans 13 residues. V was clipped by 3 bases and J by 3 bases, with 5 bases between them. CDR3 residues: CASSFTDTGELFF. CDR3 in DNA: TGTGCCAGCAGTTTTACAGACACCGGGGAGCTGTTTTTT.

This sequence joins TRBV6-2 or TRBV6-3 and TRBJ2-1; no reliable D call. Germline lookup yields CDR1 MNHEY and CDR2 SVGEGT. This CDR3 contains 15 residues. V was shortened by 2 bases and J by 3 bases, with 11 bases between the two germline ends. The CDR3, as DNA: TGTGCCAGCAGTTACCTAGAATCTAGCTACAATGAGCAGTTCTTC. This sequence encodes CASSYLESSYNEQFF.

J is TRBJ2-2 and V is TRBV7-2; a weak D match, TRBD2 (6 bases). V gave up 3 bases and J gave up 0 bases, with 17 bases separating them. The germline gives CDR1 SGHTA, CDR2 FQGNSA. The CDR3 consists of 18 residues. The CDR3 sequence: CASSFPLSGATNTGELFF. DNA of the CDR3: TGTGCCAGCAGCTTCCCCCTTAGCGGCGCAACGAACACCGGGGAGCTGTTTTTT.

This clonotype has a handful of counts. The rearrangement uses TRBV4-2 and TRBJ2-3; 8 bases are a match to TRBD2. Trimming took 1 base from V and 7 from J; bases not matched to a gene: 4. This CDR3 spans 14 amino acids. CDR1 and CDR2 (germline): LGHNA, YNFKEQ. CDR3 amino acids: CASSQGAGANTQYF. The CDR3 bases are TGTGCCAGCAGCCAAGGAGCGGGGGCAAATACGCAGTATTTT.

The rearrangement links TRBV28 to TRBJ2-4, with D unresolved. V was shortened by 4 bases and J by 5 bases, with 3 bases between the two germline ends. This CDR3 contains 11 residues. Germline CDR1 MDHEN, CDR2 SYDVKM. The CDR3 region has the DNA TGTGCCAGCAGTTCTCAAAACATTCAGTACTTC. Protein product: CASSSQNIQYF.

The V call is TRBV7-3, the J call TRBJ1-4, with D tentatively TRBD1 (5 bases). The CDR3 has 15 amino acids. CDR1 SGHTA and CDR2 FQGTGA come from the germline V gene. Trimming stripped 0 bases from V and 5 bases from J, with 10 bases between. CDR3: CASSLTGGKNEKLFF. The CDR3 DNA reads as TGTGCCAGCAGCTTAACGGGGGGAAAGAATGAAAAACTGTTTTTT.

This clonotype has a handful of counts. The gene calls are TRBV4-3 and TRBJ2-3; unclear D gene. This CDR3 is 14 amino acids long. CDR1 LGHNA and CDR2 YSLEER come from the germline V gene. V lost 0 bases and J 10 bases, leaving 14 bases between the germline ends. The CDR3 loop reads CASSQDAPSKPQYF. CDR3 DNA: TGCGCCAGCAGCCAAGATGCCCCGTCCAAGCCGCAGTATTTT.

This clonotype was recorded a few times. The chain uses TRBV27 and TRBJ2-3; D gene uncertain. This CDR3 contains 13 residues. Germline assignment: CDR1 MNHEY and CDR2 SMNVEV (reference sequence). Trimming shortened V by 3 bases and J by 3 bases, and 7 bases separated the two germline ends. CDR3 amino acids: CASSFAQTDTQYF. The CDR3 DNA is TGTGCCAGCAGTTTTGCCCAGACAGATACGCAGTATTTT.